Listed below are T cell receptor beta chains from one sample, sequenced in a study of T cell responses to AZD1222 COVID-19 vaccine. Profiling relied on immunoSEQ multiplex PCR, and the TCRdb table lists in-frame clones only, not all of them. The top ten hold around 3% of the sample, which has 100,000 to 120,000 clones, roughly 85% seen once. Sequenced material: peripheral blood, taken on day 0 of AZD1222 vaccination. All receptors derive from an adult in good health. Each CDR3 is given with its conserved first and last residue. The order of the fields is CDR3 protein, CDR3 DNA, D gene, clone size, V gene, J gene. The D gene is left open where the match is weak. The size of a clone is reported for some rows only, either as once, few or many, or as a class for expanded clones.

CDR3 protein: CASRAGVVRNQPQHF
CDR3 DNA: TGTGCCAGCAGGGCAGGGGTGGTAAGGAATCAGCCCCAGCATTTT
D gene: -
clone size: -
V gene: TRBV28
J gene: TRBJ1-5

CDR3 protein: CASRDSPSGANVLTF
CDR3 DNA: TGTGCCTCCCGGGACAGCCCCTCTGGGGCCAACGTCCTGACTTTC
D gene: TRBD1
clone size: few
V gene: TRBV18
J gene: TRBJ2-6

CDR3 protein: CASSPPGGDETQYF
CDR3 DNA: TGTGCCAGCAGCCCCCCAGGGGGCGATGAGACCCAGTACTTC
D gene: TRBD1
clone size: -
V gene: TRBV28
J gene: TRBJ2-5

CDR3 protein: CASSQVTSVSSEQYF
CDR3 DNA: TGTGCCAGCAGCCAAGTTACTAGCGTATCTTCCGAGCAGTACTTC
D gene: TRBD2
clone size: -
V gene: TRBV3-1/TRBV3-2
J gene: TRBJ2-7

CDR3 protein: CASSFLDRGKNTEAFF
CDR3 DNA: TGTGCCAGCAGCTTTCTTGACAGGGGGAAAAACACTGAAGCTTTCTTT
D gene: TRBD1
clone size: -
V gene: TRBV7-8
J gene: TRBJ1-1

CDR3 protein: CSAIGLANYGYTF
CDR3 DNA: TGCAGCGCAATCGGTTTAGCTAACTATGGCTACACCTTC
D gene: -
clone size: -
V gene: TRBV29-1
J gene: TRBJ1-2

CDR3 protein: CATSGGTSGYNEQFF
CDR3 DNA: TGTGCCACCAGCGGGGGGACTAGCGGTTACAATGAGCAGTTCTTC
D gene: TRBD2
clone size: -
V gene: TRBV15
J gene: TRBJ2-1

CDR3 protein: CASSQGMLAGAGEQYF
CDR3 DNA: TGTGCCAGCAGCCAAGGAATGCTAGCGGGAGCAGGCGAGCAGTACTTC
D gene: TRBD2
clone size: -
V gene: TRBV4-2
J gene: TRBJ2-7

CDR3 protein: CASSTTEPHQPQHF
CDR3 DNA: TGTGCCAGTAGTACCACAGAGCCGCATCAGCCCCAGCATTTT
D gene: -
clone size: few
V gene: TRBV19
J gene: TRBJ1-5

CDR3 protein: CASSPRDSRGYTF
CDR3 DNA: TGTGCCAGCAGTCCACGGGACAGTCGAGGCTACACCTTC
D gene: TRBD1
clone size: -
V gene: TRBV28
J gene: TRBJ1-2

CDR3 protein: CASSATGVPRNEKLFF
CDR3 DNA: TGCGCCAGCAGCGCCACAGGGGTCCCACGTAATGAAAAACTGTTTTTT
D gene: TRBD1
clone size: few
V gene: TRBV5-1
J gene: TRBJ1-4

CDR3 protein: CASSGRSSYNEQFF
CDR3 DNA: TGTGCCAGCAGTGGCAGAAGCTCCTACAATGAGCAGTTCTTC
D gene: -
clone size: -
V gene: TRBV2
J gene: TRBJ2-1

CDR3 protein: CASSLETGANYGYTF
CDR3 DNA: TGTGCCAGCAGCTTAGAGACAGGAGCTAACTATGGCTACACCTTC
D gene: -
clone size: -
V gene: TRBV7-2
J gene: TRBJ1-2

CDR3 protein: CASSPGTPETQYF
CDR3 DNA: TGTGCCAGCAGTCCCGGGACCCCAGAGACCCAGTACTTC
D gene: -
clone size: -
V gene: TRBV12-3/TRBV12-4
J gene: TRBJ2-5

CDR3 protein: CASSPRPGLDYGYTF
CDR3 DNA: TGTGCCAGCAGCCCCAGACCCGGGCTGGACTATGGCTACACCTTC
D gene: -
clone size: -
V gene: TRBV9
J gene: TRBJ1-2

CDR3 protein: CASQGASEAFF
CDR3 DNA: TGTGCCAGCCAGGGGGCCTCTGAAGCTTTCTTT
D gene: TRBD1
clone size: -
V gene: TRBV28
J gene: TRBJ1-1

CDR3 protein: CASSLAWTSSDTQYF
CDR3 DNA: TGTGCCAGCAGCTTAGCGTGGACTAGTTCCGATACGCAGTATTTT
D gene: TRBD2
clone size: once
V gene: TRBV7-3
J gene: TRBJ2-3

CDR3 protein: CASSGAGGKYEQYF
CDR3 DNA: TGTGCCAGCAGTGGGGCAGGGGGAAAGTACGAGCAGTACTTC
D gene: TRBD1
clone size: -
V gene: TRBV25-1
J gene: TRBJ2-7

CDR3 protein: CASSVQGSSGNTIYF
CDR3 DNA: TGTGCCAGCAGCGTACAGGGCAGCTCTGGAAACACCATATATTTT
D gene: -
clone size: -
V gene: TRBV9
J gene: TRBJ1-3

CDR3 protein: CASSAHYSGNEQFF
CDR3 DNA: TGTGCCAGCAGCGCCCATTACTCTGGCAATGAGCAGTTCTTC
D gene: -
clone size: -
V gene: TRBV9
J gene: TRBJ2-1

CDR3 protein: CATSRAGGNNEQFF
CDR3 DNA: TGTGCCACCAGCAGAGCGGGAGGCAACAATGAGCAGTTCTTC
D gene: TRBD2
clone size: -
V gene: TRBV15
J gene: TRBJ2-1

CDR3 protein: CASSQDAPTLYGYTF
CDR3 DNA: TGCGCCAGCAGCCAAGACGCACCTACCCTCTATGGCTACACCTTC
D gene: -
clone size: few
V gene: TRBV4-1
J gene: TRBJ1-2

CDR3 protein: CASSSLLGGNQPQHF
CDR3 DNA: TGTGCCAGCAGTTCCCTATTGGGGGGCAATCAGCCCCAGCATTTT
D gene: -
clone size: -
V gene: TRBV6-2/TRBV6-3
J gene: TRBJ1-5

CDR3 protein: CASSPFDEKLFF
CDR3 DNA: TGTGCCAGCAGTCCCTTTGATGAAAAACTGTTTTTT
D gene: -
clone size: -
V gene: TRBV28
J gene: TRBJ1-4

CDR3 protein: CATSRVGESPLHF
CDR3 DNA: TGTGCCACCAGCAGAGTGGGGGAGTCACCCCTCCACTTT
D gene: -
clone size: -
V gene: TRBV15
J gene: TRBJ1-6

CDR3 protein: CASRAMDTEAFF
CDR3 DNA: TGTGCCAGCCGAGCGATGGACACTGAAGCTTTCTTT
D gene: -
clone size: -
V gene: TRBV2
J gene: TRBJ1-1

CDR3 protein: CASNDRGRGQPQHF
CDR3 DNA: TGTGCCAGCAATGACAGGGGGAGAGGGCAGCCCCAGCATTTT
D gene: TRBD1
clone size: -
V gene: TRBV6-1
J gene: TRBJ1-5

CDR3 protein: CASSFVAGGSTDTQYF
CDR3 DNA: TGTGCCAGCAGCTTCGTAGCGGGAGGAAGCACAGATACGCAGTATTTT
D gene: TRBD2
clone size: -
V gene: TRBV11-2
J gene: TRBJ2-3

CDR3 protein: CASSVGTGTSNYGYTF
CDR3 DNA: TGTGCCAGCAGCGTGGGGACAGGGACGTCGAACTATGGCTACACCTTC
D gene: TRBD1
clone size: -
V gene: TRBV9
J gene: TRBJ1-2

CDR3 protein: CASSPSRDRPNYGYTF
CDR3 DNA: TGCGCCAGCAGCCCCAGCCGGGACAGACCTAACTATGGCTACACCTTC
D gene: TRBD1
clone size: -
V gene: TRBV4-3
J gene: TRBJ1-2

CDR3 protein: CASGVSRGTGSGYTF
CDR3 DNA: TGTGCCAGCGGAGTCTCTAGGGGGACAGGGAGCGGCTACACCTTC
D gene: TRBD1
clone size: -
V gene: TRBV28
J gene: TRBJ1-2

CDR3 protein: CSVVPSNGELFF
CDR3 DNA: TGCAGCGTCGTACCTAGCAATGGGGAGCTGTTTTTT
D gene: -
clone size: -
V gene: TRBV29-1
J gene: TRBJ2-2

CDR3 protein: CASSEVMGGPYNEQFF
CDR3 DNA: TGTGCCAGCAGTGAAGTGATGGGAGGGCCCTACAATGAGCAGTTCTTC
D gene: TRBD2
clone size: -
V gene: TRBV6-1
J gene: TRBJ2-1

CDR3 protein: CASSISGFGANVLTF
CDR3 DNA: TGTGCCAGCAGCATCTCAGGATTTGGGGCCAACGTCCTGACTTTC
D gene: -
clone size: -
V gene: TRBV7-2
J gene: TRBJ2-6

CDR3 protein: CAISESDRGNTEAFF
CDR3 DNA: TGTGCCATCAGTGAGTCGGACAGGGGCAACACTGAAGCTTTCTTT
D gene: TRBD1
clone size: -
V gene: TRBV10-3
J gene: TRBJ1-1

CDR3 protein: CASSVQVHQETQYF
CDR3 DNA: TGTGCCAGCAGTGTACAGGTGCACCAAGAGACCCAGTACTTC
D gene: -
clone size: -
V gene: TRBV9
J gene: TRBJ2-5

CDR3 protein: CASTLTGELFF
CDR3 DNA: TGTGCCAGCACCCTCACCGGGGAGCTGTTTTTT
D gene: -
clone size: -
V gene: TRBV25-1
J gene: TRBJ2-2

CDR3 protein: CASRERVDAQPQHF
CDR3 DNA: TGTGCCAGCAGGGAGAGAGTGGACGCCCAGCCCCAGCATTTT
D gene: -
clone size: -
V gene: TRBV28
J gene: TRBJ1-5

CDR3 protein: CASSFNEDTIYF
CDR3 DNA: TGTGCCAGCAGCTTTAACGAGGACACCATATATTTT
D gene: -
clone size: -
V gene: TRBV7-6
J gene: TRBJ1-3

CDR3 protein: CASRTGVGYEQYF
CDR3 DNA: TGTGCCAGCAGGACAGGGGTTGGCTACGAGCAGTACTTC
D gene: TRBD1
clone size: -
V gene: TRBV6-6
J gene: TRBJ2-7

CDR3 protein: CASSVNRGLNTEAFF
CDR3 DNA: TGTGCCAGCAGTGTGAACAGGGGTCTGAACACTGAAGCTTTCTTT
D gene: TRBD1
clone size: once
V gene: TRBV25-1
J gene: TRBJ1-1

CDR3 protein: CASSPRQGFFGEQYF
CDR3 DNA: TGTGCCAGCAGCCCTCGACAGGGATTTTTCGGCGAGCAGTACTTC
D gene: TRBD1
clone size: -
V gene: TRBV7-6
J gene: TRBJ2-7

CDR3 protein: CASSERRQGAKEQYF
CDR3 DNA: TGTGCCAGCAGTGAACGGAGACAGGGGGCTAAAGAGCAGTACTTC
D gene: TRBD1
clone size: -
V gene: TRBV2
J gene: TRBJ2-7

CDR3 protein: CASSFGNTGELFF
CDR3 DNA: TGTGCCAGTAGTTTCGGGAACACCGGGGAGCTGTTTTTT
D gene: -
clone size: -
V gene: TRBV19
J gene: TRBJ2-2

CDR3 protein: CTSSQDLSGGMEQFF
CDR3 DNA: TGCACCAGCAGCCAAGATCTTAGTGGCGGCATGGAGCAGTTCTTC
D gene: -
clone size: -
V gene: TRBV1
J gene: TRBJ2-1

CDR3 protein: CASSHPTGYEQYF
CDR3 DNA: TGTGCCAGCAGCCATCCGACAGGGTACGAGCAGTACTTC
D gene: TRBD1
clone size: few
V gene: TRBV4-2
J gene: TRBJ2-7

CDR3 protein: CASSYGGPTDTQYF
CDR3 DNA: TGTGCCAGCAGTTATGGAGGGCCCACAGATACGCAGTATTTT
D gene: -
clone size: -
V gene: TRBV6-2/TRBV6-3
J gene: TRBJ2-3

CDR3 protein: CASSSQGTSGYTF
CDR3 DNA: TGTGCCAGCAGCTCACAGGGGACGAGTGGCTACACCTTC
D gene: TRBD1
clone size: -
V gene: TRBV7-2
J gene: TRBJ1-2

CDR3 protein: CASSLGGLTAGYTF
CDR3 DNA: TGTGCCAGCAGCTTAGGGGGACTAACGGCTGGCTACACCTTC
D gene: -
clone size: -
V gene: TRBV7-9
J gene: TRBJ1-2

CDR3 protein: CATSRDLWGLASYEQYF
CDR3 DNA: TGTGCCACCAGCAGAGATCTCTGGGGACTGGCCTCCTACGAGCAGTACTTC
D gene: -
clone size: few
V gene: TRBV15
J gene: TRBJ2-7

CDR3 protein: CASSTQDTEGYTF
CDR3 DNA: TGTGCCAGTAGTACTCAGGATACGGAAGGCTACACCTTC
D gene: -
clone size: -
V gene: TRBV19
J gene: TRBJ1-2

CDR3 protein: CASSLLLGNEQFF
CDR3 DNA: TGTGCCAGCAGCCTGCTATTGGGCAATGAGCAGTTCTTC
D gene: -
clone size: -
V gene: TRBV3-1/TRBV3-2
J gene: TRBJ2-1

CDR3 protein: CASSQDSGLPYEQYF
CDR3 DNA: TGCGCCAGCAGCCAAGATTCGGGTCTACCCTACGAGCAGTACTTC
D gene: -
clone size: -
V gene: TRBV4-1
J gene: TRBJ2-7

CDR3 protein: CASSEGHDQPQHF
CDR3 DNA: TGTGCCAGCAGTGAGGGGCACGATCAGCCCCAGCATTTT
D gene: -
clone size: -
V gene: TRBV2
J gene: TRBJ1-5

CDR3 protein: CASSPPLGGAGPKNIQYF
CDR3 DNA: TGTGCCAGCAGCCCCCCTTTGGGAGGGGCCGGACCCAAAAACATTCAGTACTTC
D gene: TRBD2
clone size: once
V gene: TRBV11-3
J gene: TRBJ2-4

CDR3 protein: CASSLTATNYGYTF
CDR3 DNA: TGCGCCAGCAGCTTGACAGCAACTAACTATGGCTACACCTTC
D gene: -
clone size: -
V gene: TRBV5-1
J gene: TRBJ1-2

CDR3 protein: CASSRAGTGSEQYF
CDR3 DNA: TGTGCCAGCAGCCGGGCCGGGACAGGGTCCGAGCAGTACTTC
D gene: TRBD1
clone size: -
V gene: TRBV3-1/TRBV3-2
J gene: TRBJ2-7